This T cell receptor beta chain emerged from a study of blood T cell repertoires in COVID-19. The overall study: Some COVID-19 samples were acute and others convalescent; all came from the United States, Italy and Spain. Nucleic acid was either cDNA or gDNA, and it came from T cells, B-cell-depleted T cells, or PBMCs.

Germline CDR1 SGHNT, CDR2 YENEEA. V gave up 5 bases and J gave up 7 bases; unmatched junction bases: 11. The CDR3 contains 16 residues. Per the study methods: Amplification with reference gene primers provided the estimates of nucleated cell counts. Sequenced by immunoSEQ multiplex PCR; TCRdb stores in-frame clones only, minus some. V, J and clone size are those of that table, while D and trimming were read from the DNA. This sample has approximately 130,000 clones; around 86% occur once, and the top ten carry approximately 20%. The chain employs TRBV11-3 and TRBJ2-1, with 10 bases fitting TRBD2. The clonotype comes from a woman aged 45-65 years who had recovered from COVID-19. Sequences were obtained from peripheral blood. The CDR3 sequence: CASSPGGLAGENEQFF. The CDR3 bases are TGTGCCAGCAGCCCTGGAGGCCTAGCGGGAGAGAATGAGCAGTTCTTC.